A single sample is the source of the 22 T cell receptor beta chains below, sequenced in a study of human T cells and chemical hapten exposure. TCRdb re-derived calls from the RACE reads in MiXCR, one entry per CDR3 protein. The sample yields roughly 120,000 distinct CDR3 sequences, 9% to 13% seen once. The time point was: patch test 1, 2 weeks after DPC sensitization. Treatment meaning: therapeutic diphenylcyclopropenone sensitization with weekly scalp DPC. Sequencing used whole blood, obtained in connection with sensitization to the hapten diphenylcyclopropenone (DPC). All receptors derive from a woman aged 45-65 years with alopecia areata. Some clones in this sample may be carry-over from other donors' samples.

This clonotype has a count of ten or more. The gene calls are TRBV12-3 or TRBV12-4 and TRBJ2-6; D possibly corresponds to TRBD2 (6 bases). Trimming left V 5 bases short and J 2 bases short, with 10 bases between. The CDR3 spans 15 residues. CDR3 amino acids: CASSLGGTGANVLTF. The CDR3 region has the DNA TGTGCCAGCAGTCTCGGGGGTACTGGGGCCAACGTCCTGACTTTC.

The gene calls are TRBV20-1 and TRBJ1-5; 7 bases fit TRBD1. Germline values: CDR1 DFQATT, CDR2 SNEGSKA (reference sequence). With 3 bases clipped from V and 6 bases from J, the junction kept 17 bases outside the gene matches. This CDR3 has 17 amino acids. In DNA form, the CDR3 reads TGCAGTGCTAGGTACCGCCTCCGACAGGGTTTAAGTCAGCCCCAGCATTTT. It translates to CSARYRLRQGLSQPQHF.

This chain uses TRBV28 with TRBJ1-5; a weak D match, TRBD1 (5 bases). CDR1 and CDR2 (germline): MDHEN, SYDVKM. The CDR3 extends over 13 amino acids. V lost 6 bases to trimming and J lost 6 bases, with 12 bases between them. The CDR3 DNA reads as TGTGCCAGCAGAATTACTGGGGGTCAGCCCCAGCATTTT. Protein: CASRITGGQPQHF.

This clonotype was recorded a few times. The V call is TRBV11-2, the J call TRBJ2-1, with no clear D. Trimming shortened V by 4 bases and J by 9 bases, and 7 bases separated the two germline ends. This CDR3 comprises 11 residues. CDR1 and CDR2 from the germline V gene are SGHAT and FQNNGV. The CDR3 nucleotides are TGTGCCAGCAGCTCCCAGGTTGAGCAGTTCTTC. Protein product: CASSSQVEQFF.

Written as DNA, the CDR3 is TGTGCCAGCAGCTCCCCATGGACATTACACGGGTCGGCCAAAAACATTCAGTACTTC. Encoded protein: CASSSPWTLHGSAKNIQYF. J is TRBJ2-4 and V is TRBV28; the D gene is possibly TRBD1 (5 bases). This CDR3 contains 19 residues. Germline V CDR1 and CDR2: MDHEN, SYDVKM. V lost 6 bases and J lost 1, with 25 bases in between.

Ten or more counts support this clonotype. The chain uses TRBV7-8 and TRBJ2-5; the D gene could be TRBD1 or TRBD2 (5 bases each). This CDR3 is built from 15 residues. V lost 2 bases, J lost 2 bases, and 12 bases lay in between. Looked up from germline, CDR1 is SGHVS and CDR2 is FQNEAQ. The CDR3 region has the DNA TGTGCCAGCAGCTTAAGGGACGGCTTACAAGAGACCCAGTACTTC. Protein product: CASSLRDGLQETQYF.

The V call is TRBV24-1, the J call TRBJ2-3, with D possibly matching TRBD1 (5 bases). The CDR3 consists of 15 residues. Trimming took 7 bases from V and 1 from J, leaving 14 bases between them. Germline-derived CDR1 and CDR2 are KGHDR and SFDVKD. The CDR3 bases are TGTGCCACCAGCGACAATACAGGACGCACAGATACGCAGTATTTT. Residues: CATSDNTGRTDTQYF.

This clonotype was counted between two and nine times. The chain uses TRBV6-1 and TRBJ2-3; D is undetermined. Germline CDR1 MNHNS, CDR2 SASEGT. The CDR3 length is 14 residues. V was shortened by 7 bases and J by 6 bases, with 17 bases between the two germline ends. The chain's CDR3 is CASIGYEQRDTQYF. In DNA form, the CDR3 reads TGTGCCAGCATTGGATACGAACAGAGGGATACGCAGTATTTT.

This clonotype has just a few counts. V usage is TRBV7-9 and J usage is TRBJ1-6, with no clear D. The length of the CDR3 is 12 residues. The V and J ends lost 3 bases and 9 bases respectively, with 6 bases between them. Germline V CDR1 and CDR2: SEHNR, FQNEAQ (reference sequence). As DNA, the CDR3 is TGTGCCAGCAGCTTCTCCGCTTCACCCCTCCACTTT. Translation gives CASSFSASPLHF.

The CDR3 sequence is CASSDVRGTEAFF. The CDR3 DNA sequence: TGTGCCAGCAGTGATGTACGGGGAACTGAAGCTTTCTTT. V is TRBV2 and J is TRBJ1-1; unclear D gene. CDR1 is SNHLY and CDR2 is FYNNEI in the germline V gene. The V gene lost 3 bases and the J gene lost 5 bases, with 10 bases spanning the gap. The CDR3 loop spans 13 amino acids.

This rearrangement joins TRBV7-2 to TRBJ1-1; 7 bases are a match to TRBD1. Per the germline V gene, CDR1 is SGHTA and CDR2 is FQGNSA. CDR3 size: 16 residues. Trimming at V came to 3 bases and at J to 3 bases, leaving 10 bases not matched to a gene. CDR3 sequence: CASSLGQGVFDTEAFF. The CDR3 nucleotides are TGTGCCAGCAGCTTGGGGCAGGGGGTGTTTGACACTGAAGCTTTCTTT.

The gene calls are TRBV14 and TRBJ2-2, with 10 bases matching TRBD2. This CDR3 is 18 amino acids long. J was trimmed by 2 bases and V by 0 bases; bases with no gene match: 6. CDR1 is SGHDN and CDR2 is FVKESK in the germline V gene. In nucleotides, the CDR3 is TGTGCCAGCAGCCAAGATCTCGTACTAGCGGGAAACACCGGGGAGCTGTTTTTT. Amino acid sequence: CASSQDLVLAGNTGELFF.

This clonotype was detected a few times. The V and J genes are TRBV2 and TRBJ1-6; possibly TRBD1 for D (6 bases). Germline CDR1 is SNHLY and CDR2 is FYNNEI. V lost 2 bases and J lost 9, with 17 bases in between. This CDR3 is 16 amino acids long. The CDR3 reads CASSEQGPYLSSPLHF. Written as DNA, the CDR3 is TGTGCCAGCAGTGAACAGGGGCCGTACCTCTCTTCACCCCTCCACTTT.

The genes are TRBV6-5 and TRBJ2-4; tentative D call: TRBD1 (5 bases). Per the germline V gene, CDR1 is MNHEY and CDR2 is SVGAGI. The CDR3 loop spans 13 amino acids. V was shortened by 4 bases and J by 6 bases, with 10 bases between the two germline ends. CDR3 coding DNA: TGTGCCAGCAGTTTAGGGGAAACAAACATTCAGTACTTC. Its translation: CASSLGETNIQYF.

Written as DNA, the CDR3 is TGTGCCAGCAGTTCGACAGGGGCCACCTATAATTCACCCCTCCACTTT. This translates into CASSSTGATYNSPLHF. The J gene is TRBJ1-6, the V gene TRBV5-8; 8 bases match TRBD1. CDR1 is SGHTS, CDR2 YDEGEE, per germline. J lost 2 bases, V lost 5 bases, and 6 bases had no gene match. CDR3 size: 16 residues. Filled out from reference TRBV5-8 and TRBJ1-6, the complete variable domain reads EAGVTQSPTHLIKTRGQQATLRCSPISGHTSVYWYQQALGLGLQFLLWYDEGEERNRGNFPPRFSGRQFPNYSSELNVNALELEDSALYLCASSSTGATYNSPLHFGNGTRLTVT.

The V gene is TRBV5-6, the J gene TRBJ2-7; the D gene is possibly TRBD2 (6 bases). This CDR3 comprises 14 residues. Trimming left V 3 bases short and J 6 bases short, with 16 bases between. CDR1 SGHDT and CDR2 YYEEEE come from the germline V gene. CDR3 in amino acids: CASSSAGTPGEQYF. CDR3 in DNA: TGTGCCAGCAGCTCGGCGGGGACCCCTGGCGAGCAGTACTTC.

The CDR3 nucleotides are TGTGCCAGCAGCCCCGGGTTGCCCCCCTACGAGCAGTACTTC. Translation: CASSPGLPPYEQYF. The chain joins TRBV13 to TRBJ2-7; no firm D call. Germline V gene data show CDR1 as PRHDT and CDR2 as FYEKMQ (reference sequence). The CDR3 sequence is 14 residues long. Trimming cost V 5 bases and J 2 bases, with 13 bases left between them.

This clonotype showed up just a few times. As DNA, the CDR3 is TGTGCCAGCAGATGGACGCAGGAGGATGGCTACACCTTC. It specifies CASRWTQEDGYTF. The chain has TRBV12-3 or TRBV12-4 and TRBJ1-2; D is unresolved. The CDR3 runs 13 residues. Trimming shortened V by 6 bases and J by 6 bases, and 14 bases separated the two germline ends.

This clonotype occurred a few times. The V call is TRBV7-8, the J call TRBJ2-7; D is ambiguous. The CDR3 extends over 16 amino acids. Germline V gives CDR1 SGHVS, CDR2 FQNEAQ. Trimming left V 5 bases short and J 6 bases short, with 23 bases between. The CDR3 is CASSLGPASYSLEQYF. CDR3 nucleotide sequence: TGTGCCAGCAGCCTAGGCCCCGCGTCTTACTCCCTCGAGCAGTACTTC.

This clonotype was seen many times. J is TRBJ2-1 and V is TRBV5-1; TRBD2 aligns across 11 bases. J gave up 10 bases and V 6 bases, and 12 bases lay outside the gene matches. Germline V gene data show CDR1 as SGHRS and CDR2 as YFSETQ. The CDR3 spans 15 residues. CDR3 DNA sequence: TGCGCCAGCAACGAAATAGCGGGAGGGCCCAAGGAGCAGTTCTTC. Amino acids: CASNEIAGGPKEQFF. The entire variable domain, with the rest obtained from reference TRBV5-1 and TRBJ2-1, is as follows: KAGVTQTPRYLIKTRGQQVTLSCSPISGHRSVSWYQQTPGQGLQFLFEYFSETQRNKGNFPGRFSGRQFSNSRSEMNVSTLELGDSALYLCASNEIAGGPKEQFFGPGTRLTVL.

V and J are TRBV12-3 or TRBV12-4 and TRBJ2-3; D is possibly TRBD1 (6 bases). CDR3 length: 13 residues. Trimming shortened V by 2 bases and J by 6 bases, and 9 bases separated the two germline ends. The CDR3 nucleotides read TGTGCCAGCAGTTTAACAGGGACGGATACGCAGTATTTT. Amino acid sequence: CASSLTGTDTQYF.

This clonotype has at least ten counts. The chain uses TRBV20-1 and TRBJ1-5; D is uncertain. This CDR3 has 15 amino acids. Trimming removed 0 bases from V and 6 bases from J, with 15 bases in between. Germline-derived CDR1 and CDR2 are DFQATT and SNEGSKA (reference sequence). The CDR3 nucleotides read TGCAGTGCTAGAGACCTAAAGGGCTTCGGTCAGCCCCAGCATTTT. This gives the protein CSARDLKGFGQPQHF.